Reported below is one T cell receptor (beta chain). Libraries were prepared by immunoSEQ multiplex PCR; TCRdb keeps only in-frame clonotypes and omits some of them. The data contain tens of thousands of clones, more than 85% of them singletons. The data belong to a study of control samples from healthy donors and cancer patients. The CDR3 covers 16 residues. V was cut by 3 bases and J by 1 base, with 15 bases left in between. CDR1 and CDR2 (germline): KGHSH, LQKENI. This sequence originates from a woman aged 50 to 60 in good health. The specimen was blood. The V call is TRBV18, the J call TRBJ1-1; possibly TRBD1 for D (6 bases). In DNA, the CDR3 is TGTGCCAGCTCACCGCAGGGGCCCGGCGGGAACACTGAAGCTTTCTTT. Encoded protein: CASSPQGPGGNTEAFF.